One sample yielded the 32 T cell receptor beta chains listed below, sequenced in a study of blood T cell repertoires in COVID-19. Sequencing was performed with immunoSEQ multiplex PCR; in TCRdb, only in-frame clones are kept and a portion is missing. The table shows some 130,000 clones, with around 89% occurring only once. Specimen: peripheral blood. The source is a man aged 55 to 70 with active or convalescent COVID-19.

The V and J genes are TRBV28 and TRBJ1-1; 9 nucleotides line up with TRBD1. This CDR3 has 13 amino acids. Looked up from germline, CDR1 is MDHEN and CDR2 is SYDVKM. With 6 bases clipped from V and 5 bases from J, the junction kept 4 bases outside the gene matches. This CDR3 is CASRDRGLTEAFF. CDR3 DNA: TGTGCCAGCAGGGACAGGGGACTGACTGAAGCTTTCTTT. The whole variable domain, filled in from reference TRBV28 and TRBJ1-1, reads DVKVTQSSRYLVKRTGEKVFLECVQDMDHENMFWYRQDPGLGLRLIYFSYDVKMKEKGDIPEGYSVSREKKERFSLILESASTNQTSMYLCASRDRGLTEAFFGQGTRLTVV.

The J gene is TRBJ2-3, the V gene TRBV9, with TRBD2 matching 10 bases. Per the germline V gene, CDR1 is SGDLS and CDR2 is YYNGEE. With V trimmed by 0 bases and J by 5 bases, 9 bases remained unmatched. The CDR3 covers 17 residues. CDR3 nucleotides: TGTGCCAGCAGCGTAGTGGCTAGCGGGAGAGTTGGAGATACGCAGTATTTT. Translated, it gives CASSVVASGRVGDTQYF. Full variable domain (missing parts from reference TRBV9 and TRBJ2-3): DSGVTQTPKHLITATGQRVTLRCSPRSGDLSVYWYQQSLDQGLQFLIQYYNGEERAKGNILERFSAQQFPDLHSELNLSSLELGDSALYFCASSVVASGRVGDTQYFGPGTRLTVL.

This sequence joins TRBV6-6 and TRBJ2-1; TRBD1 might be the D (6 bases). The germline V gene has CDR1 MNHNY and CDR2 SVGAGI (reference sequence). V dropped 6 bases and J dropped 2 bases, with 8 bases sitting between them. This CDR3 region has 13 residues. The CDR3 nucleotides are TGTGCCAGCAGCCCAGGGGCCTACAATGAGCAGTTCTTC. Translating gives CASSPGAYNEQFF.

J is TRBJ1-3 and V is TRBV9, with D unclear. Germline CDR1 and CDR2: SGDLS and YYNGEE. The CDR3 contains 14 residues. Trimming pared 0 bases from V and 4 bases from J, leaving 8 bases between. CDR3 region: CASSVDRTGNTIYF. As DNA, the CDR3 is TGTGCCAGCAGCGTAGATAGAACGGGAAACACCATATATTTT. Complete variable domain (other parts from reference TRBV9 and TRBJ1-3): DSGVTQTPKHLITATGQRVTLRCSPRSGDLSVYWYQQSLDQGLQFLIQYYNGEERAKGNILERFSAQQFPDLHSELNLSSLELGDSALYFCASSVDRTGNTIYFGEGSWLTVV.

The V call is TRBV6-1, the J call TRBJ1-3; 9 nucleotides match TRBD1. After removal of 1 base from V and 3 bases from J, the junction contained 4 bases not matched to a gene. Per the germline V gene, CDR1 is MNHNS and CDR2 is SASEGT. The CDR3 is 16 amino acids. CDR3 region: CASSEDRGHFGNTIYF. CDR3 bases: TGTGCCAGCAGTGAAGACAGGGGGCATTTTGGAAACACCATATATTTT.

The chain joins TRBV15 to TRBJ2-7; D may be TRBD2 (7 bases). The CDR3 consists of 14 residues. V shed 0 bases and J shed 6 bases, with 12 bases lying between them. Germline V gene lookup returns CDR1 LNHNV and CDR2 YYDKDF (reference sequence). CDR3 sequence reads: CATSRDGGGLEQYF. In nucleotides, the CDR3 is TGTGCCACCAGCAGAGATGGGGGGGGGCTCGAGCAGTACTTC. The complete variable domain, with remaining parts taken from reference TRBV15 and TRBJ2-7, reads DAMVIQNPRYQVTQFGKPVTLSCSQTLNHNVMYWYQQKSSQAPKLLFHYYDKDFNNEADTPDNFQSRRPNTSFCFLDIRSPGLGDTAMYLCATSRDGGGLEQYFGPGTRLTVT.

This sequence joins TRBV3-1 (or the pseudogene TRBV3-2) and TRBJ2-5; TRBD2 is a possible D gene (7 bases). The CDR3 has 17 residues. V was cut by 3 bases and J by 2 bases, with 19 bases left in between. Germline values: CDR1 LGHDT, CDR2 YNNKEL (reference sequence). CDR3 nucleotide sequence: TGTGCCAGCAGCCATGGGGGGGGCGGGCCCACACAAGAGACCCAGTACTTC. It codes for CASSHGGGGPTQETQYF.

The CDR3 DNA reads TGTGCCAGCAGTGCTTTGAGTTTGGTCACTGAAGCTTTCTTT. Protein sequence: CASSALSLVTEAFF. The chain recombines TRBV6-6 with TRBJ1-1; no reliable D call. CDR1 and CDR2 (germline): MNHNY, SVGAGI (reference sequence). Between the trimmed V and J ends, which lost 5 bases and 4 bases, there was a span of 14 bases. The CDR3 has 14 amino acids.

V usage is TRBV3-1 (or the pseudogene TRBV3-2) and J usage is TRBJ1-6; D is unclear. The CDR3 sequence is 15 residues long. The germline V gene has CDR1 LGHDT and CDR2 YNNKEL (reference sequence). V was shortened by 1 base and J by 4 bases, with 8 bases between the two germline ends. The CDR3 sequence is CASSQVGVYNSPLHF. The DNA of the CDR3 is TGTGCCAGCAGCCAAGTCGGAGTTTATAATTCACCCCTCCACTTT.

CDR3 sequence (DNA): TGTGCCTGGAACTCAGGGGGCCCGGGCGCCATATATTTT. This translates into CAWNSGGPGAIYF. The V call is TRBV30, the J call TRBJ1-3; 8 nucleotides align to TRBD1. The length of the CDR3 is 13 residues. V trimming: 4 bases; J trimming: 11 bases; junction bases outside the gene matches: 10. Germline V gives CDR1 GTSNPN, CDR2 SVGIG (reference sequence). Based on the CDR3 plus reference TRBV30 and TRBJ1-3, the full variable domain is SQTIHQWPATLVQPVGSPLSLECTVEGTSNPNLYWYRQAAGRGLQLLFYSVGIGQISSEVPQNLSASRPQDRQFILSSKKLLLSDSGFYLCAWNSGGPGAIYFGEGSWLTVV.

The gene calls are TRBV7-3 and TRBJ1-6; D is unclear. V lost 2 bases and J 11 bases, leaving 10 bases between the germline ends. The germline gives CDR1 SGHTA, CDR2 FQGTGA. There are 13 residues in the CDR3. The CDR3 nucleotides are TGTGCCAGCAGCTTACAGGAAGGTACACCCCTCCACTTT. Translated: CASSLQEGTPLHF.

The chain employs TRBV5-1 and TRBJ1-6, with a tentative D call TRBD1 (6 bases). V lost 4 bases and J lost 8, with 16 bases in between. CDR1 and CDR2 (germline): SGHRS, YFSETQ. The CDR3 has 15 residues. DNA for the CDR3: TGCGCCAGCAGCGAGGCGGGGGGCCGGGATTCACCCCTCCACTTT. Protein product: CASSEAGGRDSPLHF. Complete variable domain (other parts from reference TRBV5-1 and TRBJ1-6): KAGVTQTPRYLIKTRGQQVTLSCSPISGHRSVSWYQQTPGQGLQFLFEYFSETQRNKGNFPGRFSGRQFSNSRSEMNVSTLELGDSALYLCASSEAGGRDSPLHFGNGTRLTVT.

This clone was found a few times. V usage is TRBV3-1 (or the pseudogene TRBV3-2) and J usage is TRBJ2-5; 11 positions agree with TRBD2. The V gene's germline CDR1 is LGHDT and CDR2 YNNKEL (reference sequence). V lost 5 bases to trimming and J lost 2 bases; unmatched junction nucleotides: 7. The CDR3 runs to 16 residues. The CDR3 protein is CASSYLGTSGQETQYF. For the CDR3, the DNA is TGTGCCAGCAGCTACCTAGGGACTAGCGGTCAAGAGACCCAGTACTTC.

The CDR3 region is CAWSLAAGGATQYF. CDR3 coding DNA: TGTGCCTGGAGTCTAGCGGCCGGCGGGGCTACGCAGTATTTT. The chain joins TRBV30 to TRBJ2-3, with 7 bases identical to TRBD2. J gave up 8 bases and V 2 bases, and 10 bases lay outside the gene matches. The germline CDR1 and CDR2 sequences are GTSNPN and SVGIG (reference sequence). The CDR3 sequence is 14 residues long.

The chain has TRBV9 and TRBJ2-5; D possibly corresponds to TRBD1 (6 bases). Germline V gene data show CDR1 as SGDLS and CDR2 as YYNGEE. The CDR3 length is 16 residues. Trimming stripped 4 bases from V and 2 bases from J, with 18 bases between. The CDR3 DNA follows: TGTGCCAGCAGCTTCCGGGGACATTTAGCTCAAGAGACCCAGTACTTC. Translating it yields CASSFRGHLAQETQYF.

The gene calls are TRBV18 and TRBJ1-1; D is unresolved. The CDR3 consists of 13 residues. Trimming cost V 2 bases and J 4 bases, with 8 bases left between them. Germline V lookup: CDR1 KGHSH, CDR2 LQKENI. The CDR3 DNA follows: TGTGCCAGCTCACCATCCGCAGGCACTGAAGCTTTCTTT. It yields the protein CASSPSAGTEAFF.

The V call is TRBV6-5, the J call TRBJ2-7; 8 bases are a match to TRBD1. The CDR3 length is 16 residues. Trimming removed 0 bases from V and 2 bases from J; junction bases left unmatched: 6. In germline, CDR1 is MNHEY, CDR2 SVGAGI. CDR3 loop: CASSYSFTGGAYEQYF. CDR3 nucleotide sequence: TGTGCCAGCAGTTACTCGTTTACAGGGGGTGCCTACGAGCAGTACTTC.

The sample holds one count of this clone. The rearrangement uses TRBV28 and TRBJ1-2; D not certain. The V gene lost 4 bases and the J gene lost 8 bases, with 11 bases spanning the gap. This CDR3 region has 12 residues. CDR1 MDHEN and CDR2 SYDVKM come from the germline V gene. The CDR3 spells CASSSPAEGYTF. CDR3 DNA sequence: TGTGCCAGCAGTTCACCGGCGGAGGGCTACACCTTC.

This clone came up once. The CDR3 loop reads CAKRQGATDTQYF. The CDR3 DNA sequence: TGTGCCAAAAGACAGGGGGCCACAGATACGCAGTATTTT. This rearrangement joins TRBV10-3 to TRBJ2-3, with 10 positions matching TRBD1. Germline lookup yields CDR1 ENHRY and CDR2 SYGVKD. The V gene end was trimmed by 10 bases and the J gene end by 2 bases; junction bases not matched to a gene: 3. The CDR3 contains 13 residues.

This chain links TRBV2 with TRBJ2-7; D might be TRBD1 (5 bases). Between the trimmed V and J ends, which lost 7 bases and 1 base, there was a span of 8 bases. Germline-derived CDR1 and CDR2 are SNHLY and FYNNEI. This CDR3 contains 12 residues. The CDR3, as DNA: TGTGCCAGCACCAGGGAATCCTACGAGCAGTACTTC. Encoded protein: CASTRESYEQYF.

V usage is TRBV6-5 and J usage is TRBJ2-7, with D perhaps matching TRBD1 (6 bases). Germline CDR1 is MNHEY and CDR2 is SVGAGI. The CDR3 covers 14 residues. Trimming removed 7 bases from V and 6 bases from J, with 19 bases in between. The CDR3 bases are TGTGCCAGCATGACGACAGGACATACCCCCGAGCAGTACTTC. Amino acids: CASMTTGHTPEQYF.

This chain joins TRBV10-3 and TRBJ2-3; tentatively, D is TRBD2 (5 bases). The CDR3 is 15 amino acids. Germline V gene data show CDR1 as ENHRY and CDR2 as SYGVKD. V lost 8 bases, J lost 3 bases, and 18 bases lay in between. CDR3 nucleotide sequence: TGTGCCATCTCATCTAGAGGCCTAGCAACAGATACGCAGTATTTT. As protein: CAISSRGLATDTQYF.

The rearrangement uses TRBV6-1 and TRBJ2-3; TRBD1 aligns across 9 bases. J lost 4 bases, V lost 1 base, and 6 bases had no gene match. The V gene's germline CDR1 is MNHNS and CDR2 SASEGT. This CDR3 contains 16 residues. CDR3 DNA: TGTGCCAGCAGTGAAGATTGGGGACAGGGATCAGATACGCAGTATTTT. Translating it yields CASSEDWGQGSDTQYF.

The rearrangement joins TRBV4-2 to TRBJ2-5; D call uncertain. Germline V gives CDR1 LGHNA, CDR2 YNFKEQ. V lost 2 bases and J 5 bases, leaving 15 bases between the germline ends. CDR3 length equals 15 residues. DNA of the CDR3: TGTGCCAGCAGCCAACCCCGTGGAGAGCAGGAGACCCAGTACTTC. It is translated as CASSQPRGEQETQYF.

The CDR3 reads CAIYAGTAGETQYF. The CDR3 coding sequence is TGTGCCATCTATGCGGGTACTGCCGGGGAGACCCAGTACTTC. This chain links TRBV10-3 with TRBJ2-5; maybe TRBD2 (5 bases). Germline lookup yields CDR1 ENHRY and CDR2 SYGVKD. The CDR3 sequence is 14 residues long. V was cut by 8 bases and J by 5 bases, with 18 bases left in between.

The gene calls are TRBV19 and TRBJ1-5, with D possibly matching TRBD1 (5 bases). CDR1 and CDR2 from the germline V gene are LNHDA and SQIVND (reference sequence). This CDR3 comprises 15 residues. V was pared by 2 bases and J by 0 bases, with 8 bases between. CDR3 region: CASSIQGYSNQPQHF. CDR3 coding DNA: TGTGCCAGTAGTATACAGGGATATAGCAATCAGCCCCAGCATTTT.

This clone was counted a few times. CDR3 nucleotides: TGTGCCAGCAGCGCGGGGGGCAATCAGCCCCAGCATTTT. Encoded protein: CASSAGGNQPQHF. The chain employs TRBV9 and TRBJ1-5; D possibly corresponds to TRBD1 (5 bases). V was cut by 3 bases and J by 2 bases, with 6 bases left in between. CDR3 length: 13 amino acids. CDR1 is SGDLS, CDR2 YYNGEE, per germline.

The V gene is TRBV28, the J gene TRBJ2-7; TRBD1 agrees at 9 bases. The CDR3 runs 16 residues. Per germline, CDR1 MDHEN and CDR2 SYDVKM. After removal of 4 bases from V and 8 bases from J, the junction contained 15 bases not matched to a gene. The CDR3 is CASSSIGDTGGAKQYF. The CDR3 DNA reads TGTGCCAGCAGTTCAATTGGGGATACAGGGGGCGCGAAGCAGTACTTC.

This chain uses TRBV9 with TRBJ2-5; a weak D match, TRBD1 (5 bases). The germline V gene has CDR1 SGDLS and CDR2 YYNGEE. CDR3 size: 15 residues. V lost 0 bases and J 5 bases, leaving 14 bases between the germline ends. The CDR3 sequence is CASSVAGRARETQYF. As DNA, the CDR3 is TGTGCCAGCAGCGTAGCGGGCAGGGCGAGGGAGACCCAGTACTTC.

This chain connects TRBV28 to TRBJ1-1; D is possibly TRBD1 (6 bases). Germline V lookup: CDR1 MDHEN, CDR2 SYDVKM. This CDR3 is 15 amino acids long. The ends were cut back, 4 bases at V and 7 bases at J, with 19 bases in the middle. The CDR3 coding sequence is TGTGCCAGCAGTTCCTCCGGGACAAGGTTTCATGAAGCTTTCTTT. Protein product: CASSSSGTRFHEAFF.

The rearrangement joins TRBV27 to TRBJ1-4, with D maybe TRBD1 (6 bases). Trimming stripped 2 bases from V and 6 bases from J, with 13 bases between. This CDR3 region has 15 residues. Germline V gives CDR1 MNHEY, CDR2 SMNVEV (reference sequence). For the CDR3, the DNA is TGTGCCAGCAGTTTACTGGGGGCGCTAGATGAAAAACTGTTTTTT. Its protein is CASSLLGALDEKLFF.

The chain employs TRBV20-1 and TRBJ2-2, with TRBD1 as a possible D gene (6 bases). The CDR3 is 11 amino acids. V was shortened by 4 bases and J by 6 bases, with 6 bases between the two germline ends. Germline V lookup: CDR1 DFQATT, CDR2 SNEGSKA (reference sequence). For the CDR3, the DNA is TGCAGTGCTAACAGGGCCGGGGAGCTGTTTTTT. The encoded protein is CSANRAGELFF.